This T cell receptor (beta chain) was sequenced for a study of T cells in Graves' hyperthyroidism and ophthalmopathy. Looking at the study overall: Before treatment of any kind, peripheral blood was taken at initial diagnosis.

This CDR3 has 15 residues. Germline loops: CDR1 SGHVS, CDR2 FNYEAQ. With V trimmed by 5 bases and J by 5 bases, 4 bases remained unmatched. TCR beta CDR3 regions were amplified from RNA. When the TCR CDR3 underwent first-round RT-PCR, the HTBI primer set was used. TCRdb independently ran MiXCR on the multiplex PCR reads; one entry per CDR3 protein. The sample has some 760,000 distinct CDR3 sequences; roughly 15% are singletons. Sequencing input: blood. The sequence was obtained from a woman aged 18-29 years with Graves' hyperthyroidism. The chain joins TRBV7-6 to TRBJ2-7; 15 nucleotides agree with TRBD2. The CDR3 reads CASSGLAGGWDEQYF. In DNA form, the CDR3 reads TGTGCCAGCAGCGGACTAGCGGGAGGGTGGGACGAGCAGTACTTC.